The 16 T cell receptor beta chains below were found in one sample sequenced in a study of beta chain features in type 1 diabetes. Expressed TCRB transcripts were sequenced because the entire RNA isolate underwent reverse transcription. The assay was immunoSEQ multiplex PCR, and TCRdb's table has in-frame clones only and misses some. Among about 390,000 clones listed, 9.5% to 10% were seen once. Findings of the study overall: Moderate yet significant TCRB CDR3 shortening was seen in Type 1 diabetes patients in all four CD4+ subsets.

Their cognate antigens are unknown. Sequencing was carried out using central memory CD4+ T cells from blood. These receptor sequences come from a young man with type 1 diabetes.

The sample holds a few counts of this clone. This chain connects TRBV6-5 to TRBJ1-4; D remains ambiguous. Germline CDR1 MNHEY, CDR2 SVGAGI. Trimming pared 2 bases from V and 8 bases from J, leaving 9 bases between. There are 13 residues in the CDR3. CDR3 sequence (DNA): TGTGCCAGCAGTTACAGTATGAAGGAAAAACTGTTTTTT. Protein: CASSYSMKEKLFF.

This clone was counted a few times. The chain combines TRBV9 with TRBJ2-3, with 10 bases identical to TRBD2. The CDR3 spans 15 residues. Germline V lookup: CDR1 SGDLS, CDR2 YYNGEE. The V and J ends lost 4 bases and 3 bases, in that order; junction bases with no gene match: 5. CDR3 nucleotides: TGTGCCAGCAGCACCCGAGCGGGAGGGACAGATACGCAGTATTTT. Translating gives CASSTRAGGTDTQYF.

This clone was counted a few times. The chain uses TRBV10-3 and TRBJ2-5, with D unresolved. V lost 7 bases, J lost 0 bases, and 9 bases lay in between. The V gene's germline CDR1 is ENHRY and CDR2 SYGVKD. CDR3 length equals 13 residues. The DNA of the CDR3 is TGTGCCATCAACGCAGTGTACCAAGAGACCCAGTACTTC. It codes for CAINAVYQETQYF.

The CDR3 DNA reads TGTGCCAGCAGTTCCCAGGGTAACAATGAGCAGTTCTTC. This codes for CASSSQGNNEQFF. The chain combines TRBV7-3 with TRBJ2-1; D might be TRBD1 (5 bases). The CDR3 length is 13 residues. CDR1 and CDR2 (germline): SGHTA, FQGTGA. The ends were cut back, 6 bases at V and 5 bases at J, with 11 bases in the middle.

In its sample, this clone was seen a few times. The chain couples TRBV6-5 to TRBJ1-1; possibly TRBD1 for D (5 bases). V was pared by 0 bases and J by 10 bases, with 9 bases between. Looked up from germline, CDR1 is MNHEY and CDR2 is SVGAGI. This CDR3 has 12 residues. This chain's CDR3 is CASSYSTRVAFF. In DNA, the CDR3 is TGTGCCAGCAGTTACTCGACCAGGGTAGCTTTCTTT.

The chain links TRBV19 to TRBJ1-2, with a possible D match to TRBD1 (5 bases). This CDR3 contains 13 residues. The germline V and J ends were trimmed by 5 bases and 3 bases, with 10 bases remaining between them. CDR1 LNHDA and CDR2 SQIVND come from the germline V gene (reference sequence). CDR3 nucleotides: TGTGCCAGTAGTCCTAGGGGTGACTATGGCTACACCTTC. It encodes CASSPRGDYGYTF.

This clone was detected a few times. CDR3 amino acids: CSVAETKDNEQFF. The CDR3, as DNA: TGCAGCGTTGCTGAGACTAAGGACAATGAGCAGTTCTTC. The chain carries TRBV29-1 and TRBJ2-1; tentative D call: TRBD2 (5 bases). The CDR3 has 13 residues. From germline, CDR1 is SQVTM and CDR2 ANQGSEA. Deletions cut 4 bases from V and 5 bases from J, with 12 bases between.

DNA for the CDR3: TGTGCCAGTAGTCCGCGACAGGGGAATCAGCCCCAGCATTTT. Translating gives CASSPRQGNQPQHF. The V call is TRBV19, the J call TRBJ1-5; TRBD1 matches 8 bases. Germline loops: CDR1 LNHDA, CDR2 SQIVND (reference sequence). V shed 5 bases, J shed 4 bases, and the junction held 4 bases outside the gene matches. The CDR3 contains 14 residues.

This clone was observed a handful of times. V gene TRBV7-9 combines with J gene TRBJ2-1; TRBD2 is a possible D gene (6 bases). V gave up 2 bases and J gave up 4 bases, with 12 bases separating them. CDR1 and CDR2 (germline): SEHNR, FQNEAQ (reference sequence). The CDR3 contains 15 residues. CDR3 residues: CASSLQAGQYNEQFF. CDR3 DNA: TGTGCCAGCAGCTTACAAGCGGGCCAGTACAATGAGCAGTTCTTC.

This clone was counted between two and nine times. The rearrangement uses TRBV28 and TRBJ2-1; maybe TRBD1 (5 bases). Trimming stripped 2 bases from V and 1 base from J, with 12 bases between. Germline lookup yields CDR1 MDHEN and CDR2 SYDVKM. This CDR3 has 16 residues. This CDR3 reads CASSLRGELSYNEQFF. The DNA of the CDR3 is TGTGCCAGCAGTTTAAGGGGTGAGTTGTCCTACAATGAGCAGTTCTTC.

The J gene is TRBJ2-6, the V gene TRBV18; 10 bases are a match to TRBD1. The V segment lost 5 bases and the J segment 2 bases; nucleotides outside the gene matches: 9. Per the germline V gene, CDR1 is KGHSH and CDR2 is LQKENI. This CDR3 contains 18 residues. CDR3 coding DNA: TGTGCCAGCTCAGCCTTTGACAGGGGGCGTGCTGGGGCCAACGTCCTGACTTTC. Protein product: CASSAFDRGRAGANVLTF.

J is TRBJ2-1 and V is TRBV27; 11 bases line up with TRBD2. From germline, CDR1 is MNHEY and CDR2 SMNVEV (reference sequence). The V gene end was trimmed by 6 bases and the J gene end by 2 bases; junction bases not matched to a gene: 3. This CDR3 has 15 amino acids. The CDR3 DNA is TGTGCCAGCAGCCTAGCGGGAGGCACCTACAATGAGCAGTTCTTC. Its translation is CASSLAGGTYNEQFF.

This clone was observed a single time. The chain couples TRBV23-1 to TRBJ2-2; no definite D call. TRBV23-1 is placed among ORFs of uncertain function. V was pared by 6 bases and J by 5 bases, with 7 bases between. This CDR3 is built from 12 residues. The CDR3 spells CASRGFTGELFF. The CDR3 nucleotides read TGCGCCAGCAGGGGTTTTACCGGGGAGCTGTTTTTT.

This clone was picked up a small number of times. V gene TRBV6-5 combines with J gene TRBJ2-7, with TRBD2 identical over 8 bases. The CDR3 sequence is 14 residues long. V trimming: 7 bases; J trimming: 5 bases; junction bases outside the gene matches: 10. Germline-derived CDR1 and CDR2 are MNHEY and SVGAGI. CDR3 DNA sequence: TGTGCCAGCACGACGGGGGGGAGCTTGAACGAGCAGTACTTC. Translation: CASTTGGSLNEQYF.

There are a few counts of this clone. This rearrangement joins TRBV25-1 to TRBJ1-3; 7 bases agree with TRBD1. V trimming: 4 bases; J trimming: 10 bases; junction bases outside the gene matches: 4. The CDR3 has 12 amino acids. The germline gives CDR1 MGHDK, CDR2 SYGVNS. The CDR3 reads CASSGTGFTIYF. The CDR3 DNA follows: TGTGCCAGCAGTGGGACAGGTTTTACCATATATTTT.

This clone was seen many times. The gene calls are TRBV28 and TRBJ2-6; D is perhaps TRBD1 (6 bases). Germline V gives CDR1 MDHEN, CDR2 SYDVKM. The CDR3 length is 16 residues. V dropped 10 bases and J dropped 1 base, with 17 bases sitting between them. The CDR3 spells CAIPHTGTSGANVLTF. In DNA form, the CDR3 reads TGTGCCATTCCACATACCGGGACATCTGGGGCCAACGTCCTGACTTTC.